This is a list of T cell receptor beta chains from one sample in a study of blood T cells in healthy people across ages. MiXCR, run by TCRdb on the 5' RACE reads, gives a single entry per CDR3 protein. The sample shows about 780,000 distinct CDR3 sequences, around 50% of them seen only once. Sequencing was carried out using blood. The source is an elderly man in good health. Each CDR3 is given with its conserved first and last residue.

>TRBV18|TRBJ2-7
CASSPQDRASLYEQYF
>TRBV11-2|TRBJ2-1
CASSLARVPSSYNEQFF
>TRBV7-9|TRBJ1-6
CASSQSDGFSYNSPLHF
>TRBV11-2|TRBJ2-3
CASSPQGAATQYF
>TRBV15|TRBJ1-2
CATSRVGGLVSGYTF
>TRBV29-1|TRBJ2-7
CSAGLRLDEQYF
>TRBV7-3|TRBJ2-3
CASSLDPGAGADTQYF
>TRBV12-3/TRBV12-4|TRBJ2-7
CASSGRTSGPYEQYF
>TRBV20-1|TRBJ1-1
CSASTRTGKAFF
>TRBV20-1|TRBJ2-1
CSADGIGLAGFDEQFF
>TRBV9|TRBJ2-3
CASSVLEGTQYF
>TRBV7-2|TRBJ2-2
CASSWDLTGELFF
>TRBV29-1|TRBJ1-1
CSGKQAMGTEAFF
>TRBV7-9|-
CASSLAGGLDNEQYF
>TRBV9|TRBJ2-7
CASSATSGPSYEQYF
>TRBV7-2|TRBJ2-1
CASSRSAGGGSYNEQFF
>TRBV28|-
CASSLVGQRFYEQYF
>TRBV27|TRBJ2-5
CASSLAPSGVGRETQYF
>TRBV28|TRBJ2-3
CASSLQYRPDTQYF
>TRBV10-3|TRBJ2-5
CAISYGTERETQYF
>TRBV9|TRBJ2-3
CASSVVQRTDTQYF
>TRBV7-2|TRBJ2-7
CASSLTADAAYEQYF
>TRBV11-2|TRBJ2-3
CASSLAQGGIGDTQYF
>TRBV11-3|TRBJ2-2
CASAKKLGGELFF
>TRBV7-2|-
CASSSDYSYKEQYF
>TRBV5-1|TRBJ2-1
CASSLVVAASYNEQFF
>TRBV2|TRBJ1-5
CASRWTGSGQPQHF
>TRBV9|TRBJ2-3
CASSVAAGTDTQYF
>TRBV20-1|TRBJ2-1
CSANSGTSRNEQFF
>TRBV5-1|TRBJ1-2
CASRPGQTYGYTF
>TRBV18|TRBJ2-3
CASSLAGQGITDTQYF
>TRBV6-1|TRBJ2-5
CASSVTGGFSNEQYF
>TRBV7-2|TRBJ2-6
CASSLGARFYSGANVLTF
>TRBV20-1|TRBJ2-1
CSASWRTSHNEQFF
>TRBV9|TRBJ2-3
CASSVGIGVSDTQYF
>TRBV7-9|TRBJ2-2
CASSIAGYTGNTGELFF
>TRBV7-2|TRBJ1-1
CASSFLQGTEAFF
>TRBV20-1|TRBJ2-1
CSARERGGYNEQFF
>TRBV25-1|TRBJ2-1
CASREPNHNEQFF
>TRBV6-6|TRBJ2-3
CASTPDRVFLTDTQYF
>TRBV7-2|TRBJ2-1
CASSRGLAEGYEQFF
>TRBV19|TRBJ2-1
CASSIQLGSYNEQFF
>TRBV29-1|TRBJ2-6
CSAAWTKGAGANVLTF
>TRBV6-2/TRBV6-3|TRBJ2-7
CASNLAGGYEQYF
>TRBV5-6|TRBJ2-1
CASSYRLGTVNEQFF
>TRBV5-1|TRBJ1-2
CASSLGDISGGYTF
>TRBV7-2|TRBJ1-6
CASREPPGSPPNSPLHF
>TRBV29-1|TRBJ2-3
CSVEVMADTQYF
>TRBV5-1|TRBJ2-7
CASSTGLAFNEQYF
>TRBV4-2|TRBJ2-5
CASSQTGLAGGSEYF
>TRBV7-2|TRBJ2-1
CASSLMERQGIEQFF
>TRBV20-1|-
CSALGRESYYEQYF